The T cell receptor (beta chain) under discussion was sequenced for a study of blood T cell repertoires in COVID-19. In the study overall: Sites across the United States, Italy and Spain contributed samples from acute and convalescent COVID-19.

Trimming cost V 1 base and J 5 bases; bases outside gene matches: 6. Germline values: CDR1 SGHRS, CDR2 YFSETQ. The length of the CDR3 is 14 residues. Per the study methods: Scientists estimated how many nucleated cells there were by amplifying reference gene primers. This table comes from immunoSEQ multiplex PCR, and its TCRdb copy is limited to in-frame clones, with some not included. V and J calls and clone size follow that table, whereas D and trimming were derived from the DNA. The data contain under 85,000 clones, approximately 82% of them singletons. The receptor was isolated from a man between 45 and 60 years old with active COVID-19. Sequenced sample: peripheral blood. The V gene is TRBV5-1, the J gene TRBJ2-7; 7 bases align to TRBD2. CDR3 sequence: CASSLLAGADEQYF. DNA for the CDR3: TGCGCCAGCAGCTTGTTGGCGGGAGCTGACGAGCAGTACTTC.